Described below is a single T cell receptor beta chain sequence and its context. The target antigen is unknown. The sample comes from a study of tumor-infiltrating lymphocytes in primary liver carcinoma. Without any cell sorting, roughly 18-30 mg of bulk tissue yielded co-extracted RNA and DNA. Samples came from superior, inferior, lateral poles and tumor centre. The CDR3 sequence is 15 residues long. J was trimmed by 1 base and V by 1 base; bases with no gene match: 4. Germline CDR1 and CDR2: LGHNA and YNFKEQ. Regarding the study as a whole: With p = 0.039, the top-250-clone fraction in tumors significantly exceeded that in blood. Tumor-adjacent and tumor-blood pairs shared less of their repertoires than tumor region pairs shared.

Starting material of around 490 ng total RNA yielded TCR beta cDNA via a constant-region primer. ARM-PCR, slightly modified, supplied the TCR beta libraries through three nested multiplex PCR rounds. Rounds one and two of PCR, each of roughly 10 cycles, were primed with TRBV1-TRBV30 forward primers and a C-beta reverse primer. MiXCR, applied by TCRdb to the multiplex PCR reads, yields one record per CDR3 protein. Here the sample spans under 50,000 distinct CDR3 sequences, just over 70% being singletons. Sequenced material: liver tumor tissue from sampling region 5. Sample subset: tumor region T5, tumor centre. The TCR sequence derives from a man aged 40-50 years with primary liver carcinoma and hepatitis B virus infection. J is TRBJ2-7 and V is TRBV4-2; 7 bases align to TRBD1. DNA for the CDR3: TGTGCCAGCAGCCAAGTTGGGGACAGTTCCTACGAGCAGTACTTC. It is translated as CASSQVGDSSYEQYF.